This paragraph reports one T cell receptor (beta chain). V shed 3 bases and J shed 2 bases, with 14 bases lying between them. This CDR3 is 15 amino acids long. Germline V gene lookup returns CDR1 SGHRS and CDR2 YFSETQ. Generated by immunoSEQ multiplex PCR, the TCRdb table keeps only in-frame clones and is missing some. Of around 3,900 clones in the sample, 25% were seen once. These data are taken from a study of T cells in localized non-small cell lung cancer. The chain employs TRBV5-1 and TRBJ1-2; perhaps TRBD1 as D (6 bases). The clonotype originates from a male donor at least 60 years old with stage I lung adenocarcinoma. Here the sequenced sample was lung tumor tissue, taken before any cancer treatment. The DNA for the CDR3 is TGCGCCAGCAGCTACAACAGGGACGCAAACTATGGCTACACCTTC. As protein: CASSYNRDANYGYTF.